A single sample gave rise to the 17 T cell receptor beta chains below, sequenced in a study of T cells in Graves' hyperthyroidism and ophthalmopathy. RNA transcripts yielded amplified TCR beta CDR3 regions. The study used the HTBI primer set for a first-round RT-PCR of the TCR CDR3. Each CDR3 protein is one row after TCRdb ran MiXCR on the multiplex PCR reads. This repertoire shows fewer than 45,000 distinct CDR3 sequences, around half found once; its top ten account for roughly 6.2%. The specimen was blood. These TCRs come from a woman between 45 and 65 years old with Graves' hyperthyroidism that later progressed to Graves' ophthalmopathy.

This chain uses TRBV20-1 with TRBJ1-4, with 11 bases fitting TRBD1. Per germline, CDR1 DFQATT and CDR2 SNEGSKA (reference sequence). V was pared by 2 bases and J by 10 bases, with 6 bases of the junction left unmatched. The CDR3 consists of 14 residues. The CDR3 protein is CSARPGTGGLKLFF. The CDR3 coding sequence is TGCAGTGCTAGACCCGGGACAGGGGGGCTAAAACTGTTTTTT.

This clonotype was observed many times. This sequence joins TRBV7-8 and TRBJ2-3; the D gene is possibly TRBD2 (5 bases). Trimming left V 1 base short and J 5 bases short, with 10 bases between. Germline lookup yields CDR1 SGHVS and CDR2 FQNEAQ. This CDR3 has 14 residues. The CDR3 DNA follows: TGTGCCAGCAGCTTAGAAAATAGCGAAGATACGCAGTATTTT. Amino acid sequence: CASSLENSEDTQYF.

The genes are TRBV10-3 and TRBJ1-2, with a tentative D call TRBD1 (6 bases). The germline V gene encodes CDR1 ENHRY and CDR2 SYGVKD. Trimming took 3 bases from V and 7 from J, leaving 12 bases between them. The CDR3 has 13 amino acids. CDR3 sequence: CAISDRGLSGYTF. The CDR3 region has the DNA TGTGCCATCAGTGACCGGGGGCTGAGTGGCTACACCTTC.

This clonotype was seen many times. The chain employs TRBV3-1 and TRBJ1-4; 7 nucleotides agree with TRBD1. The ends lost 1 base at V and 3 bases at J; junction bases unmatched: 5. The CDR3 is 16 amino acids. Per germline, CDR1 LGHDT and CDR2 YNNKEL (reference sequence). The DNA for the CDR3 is TGTGCCAGCAGCCAAGGACCGACAGGGTCTAATGAAAAACTGTTTTTT. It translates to CASSQGPTGSNEKLFF.

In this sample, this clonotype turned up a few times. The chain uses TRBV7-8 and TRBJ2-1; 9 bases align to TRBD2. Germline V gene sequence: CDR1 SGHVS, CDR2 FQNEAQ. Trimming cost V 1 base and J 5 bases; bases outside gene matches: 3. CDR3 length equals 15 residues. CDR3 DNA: TGTGCCAGCAGCTTAGGGACTAGCGAAGACAATGAGCAGTTCTTC. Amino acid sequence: CASSLGTSEDNEQFF.

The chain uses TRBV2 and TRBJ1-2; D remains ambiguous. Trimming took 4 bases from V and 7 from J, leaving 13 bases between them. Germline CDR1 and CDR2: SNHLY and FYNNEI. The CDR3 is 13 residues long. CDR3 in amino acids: CASSVIPRGGYTF. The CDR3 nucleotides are TGTGCCAGCAGTGTAATCCCCCGGGGTGGCTACACCTTC.

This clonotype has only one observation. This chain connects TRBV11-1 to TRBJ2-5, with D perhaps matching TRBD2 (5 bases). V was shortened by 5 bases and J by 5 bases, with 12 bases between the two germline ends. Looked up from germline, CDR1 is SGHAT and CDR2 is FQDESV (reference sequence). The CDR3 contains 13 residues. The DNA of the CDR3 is TGTGCCAGCAGCCCTGGACTCGGGGAGACCCAGTACTTC. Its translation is CASSPGLGETQYF.

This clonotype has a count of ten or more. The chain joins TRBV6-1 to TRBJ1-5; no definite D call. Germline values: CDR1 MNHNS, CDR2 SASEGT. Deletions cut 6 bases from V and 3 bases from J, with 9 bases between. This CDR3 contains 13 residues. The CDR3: CASRTEFNQPQHF. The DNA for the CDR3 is TGTGCCAGCAGGACGGAGTTCAATCAGCCCCAGCATTTT.

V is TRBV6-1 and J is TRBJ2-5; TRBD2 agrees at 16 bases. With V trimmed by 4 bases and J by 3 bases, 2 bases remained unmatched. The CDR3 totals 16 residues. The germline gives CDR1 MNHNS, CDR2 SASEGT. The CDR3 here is CASSGGTSGREETQYF. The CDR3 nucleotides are TGTGCCAGCAGTGGGGGGACTAGCGGGAGGGAAGAGACCCAGTACTTC.

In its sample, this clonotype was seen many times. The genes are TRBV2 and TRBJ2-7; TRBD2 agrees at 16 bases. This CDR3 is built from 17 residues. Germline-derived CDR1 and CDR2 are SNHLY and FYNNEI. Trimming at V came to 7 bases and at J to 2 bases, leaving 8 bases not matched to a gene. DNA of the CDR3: TGTGCCAGCACCCCGGGACTAGCGGGAGGGTGGCCCTACGAGCAGTACTTC. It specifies CASTPGLAGGWPYEQYF.

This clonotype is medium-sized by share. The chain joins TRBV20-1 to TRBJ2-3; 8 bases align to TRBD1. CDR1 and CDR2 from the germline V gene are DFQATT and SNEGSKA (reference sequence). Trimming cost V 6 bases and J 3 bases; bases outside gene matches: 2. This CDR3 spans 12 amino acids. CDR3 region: CSARGLTDTQYF. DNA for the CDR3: TGCAGTGCCAGGGGGCTGACAGATACGCAGTATTTT.

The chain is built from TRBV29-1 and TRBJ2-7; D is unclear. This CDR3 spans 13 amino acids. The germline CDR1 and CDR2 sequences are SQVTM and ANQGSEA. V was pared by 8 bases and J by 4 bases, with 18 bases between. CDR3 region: CSLEGGNIYEQYF. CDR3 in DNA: TGCAGCTTGGAAGGCGGAAACATTTACGAGCAGTACTTC.

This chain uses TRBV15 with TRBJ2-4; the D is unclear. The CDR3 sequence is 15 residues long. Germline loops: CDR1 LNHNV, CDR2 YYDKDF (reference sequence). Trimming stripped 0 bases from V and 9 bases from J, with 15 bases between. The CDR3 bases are TGTGCCACCAGCAGAGATAGGGCCCCTTCTACCATTCAGTACTTC. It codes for CATSRDRAPSTIQYF.

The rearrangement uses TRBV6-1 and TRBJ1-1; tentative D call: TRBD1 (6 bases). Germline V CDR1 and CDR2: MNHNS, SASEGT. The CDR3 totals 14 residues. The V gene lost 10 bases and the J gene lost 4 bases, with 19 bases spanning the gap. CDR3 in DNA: TGTGCCACCCTCGAAGGGGGAATCGGCACTGAAGCTTTCTTT. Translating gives CATLEGGIGTEAFF.

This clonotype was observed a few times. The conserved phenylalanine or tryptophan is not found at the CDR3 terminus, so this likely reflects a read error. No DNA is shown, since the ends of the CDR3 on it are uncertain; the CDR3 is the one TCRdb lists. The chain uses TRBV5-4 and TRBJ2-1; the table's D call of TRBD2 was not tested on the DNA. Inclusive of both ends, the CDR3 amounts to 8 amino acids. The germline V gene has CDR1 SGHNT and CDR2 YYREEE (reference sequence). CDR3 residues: CASSRPAG.

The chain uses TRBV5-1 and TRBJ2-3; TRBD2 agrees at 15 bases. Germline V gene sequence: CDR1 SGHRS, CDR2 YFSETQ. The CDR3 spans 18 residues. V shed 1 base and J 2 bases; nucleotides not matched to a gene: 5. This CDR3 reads CASSLRGLAGGFTDTQYF. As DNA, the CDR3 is TGCGCCAGCAGCTTGAGGGGACTAGCGGGAGGATTCACAGATACGCAGTATTTT.

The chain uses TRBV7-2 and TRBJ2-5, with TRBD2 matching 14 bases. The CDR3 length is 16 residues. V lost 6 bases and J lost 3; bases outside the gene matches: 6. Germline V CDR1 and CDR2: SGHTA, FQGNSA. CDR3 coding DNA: TGTGCCAGCAGGCCAGGACTAGCGGGAGGCAAAGAGACCCAGTACTTC. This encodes CASRPGLAGGKETQYF. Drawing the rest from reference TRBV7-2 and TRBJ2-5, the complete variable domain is GAGVSQSPSNKVTEKGKDVELRCDPISGHTALYWYRQSLGQGLEFLIYFQGNSAPDKSGLPSDRFSAERTGGSVSTLTIQRTQQEDSAVYLCASRPGLAGGKETQYFGPGTRLLVL.